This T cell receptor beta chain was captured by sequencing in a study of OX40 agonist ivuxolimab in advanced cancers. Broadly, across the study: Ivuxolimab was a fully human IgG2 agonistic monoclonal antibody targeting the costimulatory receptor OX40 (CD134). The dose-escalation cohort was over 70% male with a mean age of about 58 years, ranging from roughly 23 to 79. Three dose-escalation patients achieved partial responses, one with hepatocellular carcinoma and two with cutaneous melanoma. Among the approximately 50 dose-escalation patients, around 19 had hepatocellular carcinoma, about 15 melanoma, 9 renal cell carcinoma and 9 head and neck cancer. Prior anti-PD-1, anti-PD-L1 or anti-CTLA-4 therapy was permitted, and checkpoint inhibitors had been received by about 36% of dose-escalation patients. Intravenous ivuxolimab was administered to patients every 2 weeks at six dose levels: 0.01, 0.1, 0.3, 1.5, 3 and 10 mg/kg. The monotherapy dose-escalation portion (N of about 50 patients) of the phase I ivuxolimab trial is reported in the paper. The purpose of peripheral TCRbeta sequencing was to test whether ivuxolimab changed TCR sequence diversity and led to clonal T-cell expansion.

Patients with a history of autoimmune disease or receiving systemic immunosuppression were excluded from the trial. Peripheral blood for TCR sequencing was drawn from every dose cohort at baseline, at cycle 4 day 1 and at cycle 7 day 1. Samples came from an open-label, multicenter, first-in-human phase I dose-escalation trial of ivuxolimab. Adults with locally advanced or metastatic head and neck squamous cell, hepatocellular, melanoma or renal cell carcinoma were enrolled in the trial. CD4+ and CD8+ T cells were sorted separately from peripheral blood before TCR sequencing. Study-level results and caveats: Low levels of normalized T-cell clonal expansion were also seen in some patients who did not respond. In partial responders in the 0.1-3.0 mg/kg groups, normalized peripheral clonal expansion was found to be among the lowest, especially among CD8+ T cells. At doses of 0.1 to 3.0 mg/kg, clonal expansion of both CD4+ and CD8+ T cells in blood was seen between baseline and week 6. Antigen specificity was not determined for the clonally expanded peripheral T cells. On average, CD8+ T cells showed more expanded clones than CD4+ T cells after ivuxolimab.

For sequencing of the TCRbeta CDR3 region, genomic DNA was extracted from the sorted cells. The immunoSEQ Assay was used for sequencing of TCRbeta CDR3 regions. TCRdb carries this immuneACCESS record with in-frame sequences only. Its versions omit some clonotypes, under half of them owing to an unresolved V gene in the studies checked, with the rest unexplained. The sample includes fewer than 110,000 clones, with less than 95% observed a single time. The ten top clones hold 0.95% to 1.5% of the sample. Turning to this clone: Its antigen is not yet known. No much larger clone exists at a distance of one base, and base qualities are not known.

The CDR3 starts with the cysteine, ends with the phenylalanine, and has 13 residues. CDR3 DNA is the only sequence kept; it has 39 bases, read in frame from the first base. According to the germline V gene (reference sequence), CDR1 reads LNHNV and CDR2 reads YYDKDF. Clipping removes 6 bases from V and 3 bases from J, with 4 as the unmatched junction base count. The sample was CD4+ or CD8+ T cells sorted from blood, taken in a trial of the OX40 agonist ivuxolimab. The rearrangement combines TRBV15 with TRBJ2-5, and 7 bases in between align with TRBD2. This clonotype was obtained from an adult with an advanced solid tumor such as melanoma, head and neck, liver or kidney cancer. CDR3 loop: CATSPSGKETQYF. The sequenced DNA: TGTGCCACCAGTCCGAGCGGGAAAGAGACCCAGTACTTC. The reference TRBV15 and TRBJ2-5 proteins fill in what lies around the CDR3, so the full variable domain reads DAMVIQNPRYQVTQFGKPVTLSCSQTLNHNVMYWYQQKSSQAPKLLFHYYDKDFNNEADTPDNFQSRRPNTSFCFLDIRSPGLGDTAMYLCATSPSGKETQYFGPGTRLLVL.